This TCR beta chain was observed in a study of cytomegalovirus exposure and HLA in healthy donors. Study findings and constraints: According to reports, the classifier identified cytomegalovirus status with high specificity and sensitivity. A later analysis found that most CMV-associated TCR beta chains appeared HLA-restricted.

PCR amplification relied on 60 Vbeta primers (plus 13 Jbeta primers). The data were produced by immunoSEQ multiplex PCR, yet TCRdb's version contains in-frame clones alone and is incomplete. The sample holds roughly 100,000 clones; over 65% are singletons and the top ten take under 2%. Judged by abundance, this clone is medium-sized. Its antigen is still unknown. Germline V gives CDR1 SGHRS, CDR2 YFSETQ. Trimming left V 2 bases short and J 3 bases short, with 5 bases between. This CDR3 comprises 12 residues. This chain links TRBV5-1 with TRBJ1-1, with D perhaps TRBD1 (5 bases). The receptor was derived from a woman aged 35 to 49 in good health and CMV-seronegative. Sequences were obtained from PBMCs. CDR3 nucleotide sequence: TGCGCCAGCAGCTTAGGGGACACTGAAGCTTTCTTT. Residues: CASSLGDTEAFF.